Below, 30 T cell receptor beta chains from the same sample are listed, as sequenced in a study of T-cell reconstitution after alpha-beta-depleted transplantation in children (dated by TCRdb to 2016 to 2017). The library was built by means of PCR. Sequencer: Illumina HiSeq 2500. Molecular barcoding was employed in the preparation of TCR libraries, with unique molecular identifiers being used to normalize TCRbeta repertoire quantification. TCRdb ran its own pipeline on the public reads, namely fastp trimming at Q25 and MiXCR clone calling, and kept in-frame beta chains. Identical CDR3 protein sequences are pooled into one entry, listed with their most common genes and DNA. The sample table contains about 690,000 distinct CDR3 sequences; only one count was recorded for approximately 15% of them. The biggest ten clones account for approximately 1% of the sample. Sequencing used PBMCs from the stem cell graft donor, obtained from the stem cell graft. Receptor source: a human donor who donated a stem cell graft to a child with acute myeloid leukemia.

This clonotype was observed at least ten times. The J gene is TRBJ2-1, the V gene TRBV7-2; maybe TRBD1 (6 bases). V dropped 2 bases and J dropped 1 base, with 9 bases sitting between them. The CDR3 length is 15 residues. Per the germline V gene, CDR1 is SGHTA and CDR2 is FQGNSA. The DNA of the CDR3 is TGTGCCAGCAGCTTAAGGGGGACATCCTACAATGAGCAGTTCTTC. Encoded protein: CASSLRGTSYNEQFF.

The CDR3 DNA follows: TGCAGTGCTAGAGGGGGAAAGGGGGGGAACACTGAAGCTTTCTTT. Protein sequence: CSARGGKGGNTEAFF. The rearrangement links TRBV20-1 to TRBJ1-1, with a possible D match to TRBD1 (6 bases). Germline V gene lookup returns CDR1 DFQATT and CDR2 SNEGSKA (reference sequence). The CDR3 loop spans 15 amino acids. V lost 1 base and J lost 1, with 13 bases in between.

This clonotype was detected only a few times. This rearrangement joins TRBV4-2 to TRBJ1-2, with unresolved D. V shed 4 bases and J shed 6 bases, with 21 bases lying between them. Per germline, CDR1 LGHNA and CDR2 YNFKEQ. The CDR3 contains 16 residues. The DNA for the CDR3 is TGTGCCAGCAGCCTTGTTTCTGCGGGGATCTCCAATGGCTACACCTTC. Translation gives CASSLVSAGISNGYTF.

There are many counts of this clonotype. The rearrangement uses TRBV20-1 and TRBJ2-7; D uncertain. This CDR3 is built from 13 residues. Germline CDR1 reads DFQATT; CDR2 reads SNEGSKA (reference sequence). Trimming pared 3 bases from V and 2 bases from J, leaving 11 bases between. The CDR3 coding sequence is TGCAGTGCTAGGGCCCCCAGAACCTACGAGCAGTACTTC. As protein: CSARAPRTYEQYF.

The CDR3 spells CSAPTPSGANVLTF. Here the CDR3 DNA reads TGCAGTGCTCCTACTCCCTCTGGGGCCAACGTCCTGACTTTC. V gene TRBV20-1 combines with J gene TRBJ2-6, with D hard to call. Germline CDR1 DFQATT, CDR2 SNEGSKA (reference sequence). The CDR3 extends over 14 amino acids. V was shortened by 5 bases and J by 0 bases, with 8 bases between the two germline ends.

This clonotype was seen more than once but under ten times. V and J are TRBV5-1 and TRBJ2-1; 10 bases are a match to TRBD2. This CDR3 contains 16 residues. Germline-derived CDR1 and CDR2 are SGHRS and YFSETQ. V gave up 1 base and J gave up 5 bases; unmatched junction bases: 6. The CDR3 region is CASSLRVLAGDNEQFF. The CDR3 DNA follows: TGCGCCAGCAGCTTGAGGGTGCTAGCGGGGGACAATGAGCAGTTCTTC.

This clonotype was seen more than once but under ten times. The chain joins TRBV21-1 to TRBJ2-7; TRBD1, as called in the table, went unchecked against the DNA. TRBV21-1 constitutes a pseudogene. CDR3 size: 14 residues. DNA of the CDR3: TGTGCCAGCACCCTCAACCGGGGGGTCTACGAGCAGTACGTC. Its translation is CASTLNRGVYEQYV.

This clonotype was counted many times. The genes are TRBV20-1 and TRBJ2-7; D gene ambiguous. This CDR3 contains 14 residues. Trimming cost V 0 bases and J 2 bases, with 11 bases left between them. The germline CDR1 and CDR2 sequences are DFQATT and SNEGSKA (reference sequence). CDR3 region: CSARDAPAAYEQYF. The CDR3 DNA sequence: TGCAGTGCTAGAGATGCTCCAGCAGCCTACGAGCAGTACTTC.

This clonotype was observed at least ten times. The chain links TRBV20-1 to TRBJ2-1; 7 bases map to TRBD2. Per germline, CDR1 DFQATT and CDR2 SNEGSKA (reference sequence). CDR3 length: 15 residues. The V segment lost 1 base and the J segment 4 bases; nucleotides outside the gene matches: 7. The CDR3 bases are TGCAGTGCTAGAGCAGCGGGGCTCAGTTACAATGAGCAGTTCTTC. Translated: CSARAAGLSYNEQFF.

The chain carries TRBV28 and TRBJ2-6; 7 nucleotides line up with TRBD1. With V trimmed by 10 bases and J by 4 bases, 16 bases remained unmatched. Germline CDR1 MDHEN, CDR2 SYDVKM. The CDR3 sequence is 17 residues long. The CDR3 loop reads CAMSDGTAVSGANVLTF. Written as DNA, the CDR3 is TGTGCCATGAGCGACGGGACAGCCGTTTCGGGGGCCAACGTCCTGACTTTC. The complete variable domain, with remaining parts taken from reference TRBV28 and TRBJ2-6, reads DVKVTQSSRYLVKRTGEKVFLECVQDMDHENMFWYRQDPGLGLRLIYFSYDVKMKEKGDIPEGYSVSREKKERFSLILESASTNQTSMYLCAMSDGTAVSGANVLTFGAGSRLTVL.

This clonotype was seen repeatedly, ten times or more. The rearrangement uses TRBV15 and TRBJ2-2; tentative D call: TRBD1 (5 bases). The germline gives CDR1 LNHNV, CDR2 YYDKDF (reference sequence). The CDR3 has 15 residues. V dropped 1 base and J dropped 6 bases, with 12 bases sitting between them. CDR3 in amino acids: CATSRGRGASGELFF. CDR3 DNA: TGTGCCACCAGCAGAGGTCGTGGGGCCTCCGGGGAGCTGTTTTTT.

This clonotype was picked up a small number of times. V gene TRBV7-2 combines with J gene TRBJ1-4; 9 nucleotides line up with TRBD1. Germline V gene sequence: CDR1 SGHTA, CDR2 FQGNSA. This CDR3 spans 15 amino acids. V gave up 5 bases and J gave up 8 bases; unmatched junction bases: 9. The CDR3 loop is CASSPRTGEREKLFF. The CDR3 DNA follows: TGTGCCAGCAGCCCGAGGACAGGGGAAAGGGAAAAACTGTTTTTT.

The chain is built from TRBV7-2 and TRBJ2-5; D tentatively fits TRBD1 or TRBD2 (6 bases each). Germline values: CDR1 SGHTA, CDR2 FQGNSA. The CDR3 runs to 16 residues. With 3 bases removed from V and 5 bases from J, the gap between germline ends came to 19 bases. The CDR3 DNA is TGTGCCAGCAGCTTGGTGTCGGGGGCGCTTACGGAGACCCAGTACTTC. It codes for CASSLVSGALTETQYF.

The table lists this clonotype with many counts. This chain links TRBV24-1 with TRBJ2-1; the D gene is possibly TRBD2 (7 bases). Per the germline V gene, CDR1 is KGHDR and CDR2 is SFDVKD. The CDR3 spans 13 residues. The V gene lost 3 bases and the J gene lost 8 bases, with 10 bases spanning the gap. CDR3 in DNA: TGTGCCACCAGTGATGGGGGGGGCCATGAGCAGTTCTTC. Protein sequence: CATSDGGGHEQFF.

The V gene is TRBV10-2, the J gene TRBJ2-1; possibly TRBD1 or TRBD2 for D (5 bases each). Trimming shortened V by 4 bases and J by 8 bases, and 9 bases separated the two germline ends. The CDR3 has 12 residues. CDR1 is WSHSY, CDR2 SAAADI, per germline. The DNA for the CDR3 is TGCGCCAGCAGTGCGAGGGACGATGAGCAGTTCTTC. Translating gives CASSARDDEQFF.

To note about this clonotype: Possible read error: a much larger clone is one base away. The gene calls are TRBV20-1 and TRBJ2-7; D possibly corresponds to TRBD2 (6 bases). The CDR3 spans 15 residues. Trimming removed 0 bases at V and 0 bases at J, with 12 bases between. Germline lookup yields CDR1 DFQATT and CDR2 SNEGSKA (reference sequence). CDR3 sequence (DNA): TGCAGTGCTAGAGATCACCGGGGGAGCTCCTACGAGCAGTACTTC. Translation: CSARDHRGSSYEQYF.

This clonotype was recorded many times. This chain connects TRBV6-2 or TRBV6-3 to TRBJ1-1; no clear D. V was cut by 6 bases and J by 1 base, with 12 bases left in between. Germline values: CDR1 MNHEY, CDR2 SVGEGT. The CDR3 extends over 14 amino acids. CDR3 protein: CASSHPKWNTEAFF. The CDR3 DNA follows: TGTGCCAGCAGCCACCCTAAATGGAACACTGAAGCTTTCTTT.

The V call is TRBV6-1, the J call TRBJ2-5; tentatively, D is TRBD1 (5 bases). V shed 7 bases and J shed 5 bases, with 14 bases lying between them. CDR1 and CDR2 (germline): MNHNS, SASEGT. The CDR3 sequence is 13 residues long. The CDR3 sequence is CASKIGVRETQYF. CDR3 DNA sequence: TGTGCCAGCAAGATAGGGGTCAGGGAGACCCAGTACTTC.

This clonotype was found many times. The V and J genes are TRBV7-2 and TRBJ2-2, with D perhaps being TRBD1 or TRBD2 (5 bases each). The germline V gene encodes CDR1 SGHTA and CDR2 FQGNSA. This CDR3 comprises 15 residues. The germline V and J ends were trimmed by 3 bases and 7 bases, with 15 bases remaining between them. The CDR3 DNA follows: TGTGCCAGCAGCTTGCAGTCAGGGACCGGCGGGGAGCTGTTTTTT. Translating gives CASSLQSGTGGELFF.

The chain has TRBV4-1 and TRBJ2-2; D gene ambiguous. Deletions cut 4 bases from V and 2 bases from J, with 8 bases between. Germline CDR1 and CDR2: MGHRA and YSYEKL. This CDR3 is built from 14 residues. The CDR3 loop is CASSRGENTGELFF. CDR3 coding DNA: TGCGCCAGCAGCCGGGGTGAAAACACCGGGGAGCTGTTTTTT.

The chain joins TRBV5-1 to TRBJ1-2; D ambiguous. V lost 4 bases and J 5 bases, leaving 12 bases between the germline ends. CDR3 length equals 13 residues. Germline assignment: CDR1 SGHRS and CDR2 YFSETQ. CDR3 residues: CASSETEGYGYTF. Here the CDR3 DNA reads TGCGCCAGCAGCGAAACGGAAGGGTATGGCTACACCTTC.

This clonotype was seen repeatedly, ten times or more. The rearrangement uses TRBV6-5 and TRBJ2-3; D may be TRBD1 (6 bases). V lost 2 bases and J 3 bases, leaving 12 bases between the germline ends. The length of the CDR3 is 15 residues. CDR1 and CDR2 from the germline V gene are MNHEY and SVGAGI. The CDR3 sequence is CASSYMKGGTDTQYF. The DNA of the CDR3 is TGTGCCAGCAGTTACATGAAAGGGGGAACAGATACGCAGTATTTT.

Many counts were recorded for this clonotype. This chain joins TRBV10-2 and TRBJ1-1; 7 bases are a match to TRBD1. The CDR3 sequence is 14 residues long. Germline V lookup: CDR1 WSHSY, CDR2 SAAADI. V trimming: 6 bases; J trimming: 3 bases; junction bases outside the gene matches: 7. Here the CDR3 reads CASRETGLDTEAFF. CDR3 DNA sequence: TGCGCCAGCAGGGAGACAGGGTTGGACACTGAAGCTTTCTTT.

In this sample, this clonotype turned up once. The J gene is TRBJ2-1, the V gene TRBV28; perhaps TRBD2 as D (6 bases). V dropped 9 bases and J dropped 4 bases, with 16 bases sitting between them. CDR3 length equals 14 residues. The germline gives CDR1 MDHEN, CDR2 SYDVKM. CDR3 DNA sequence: TGTGCCAGTCGTTCCCCGACTAGATACAATGAGCAGTTCTTC. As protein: CASRSPTRYNEQFF.

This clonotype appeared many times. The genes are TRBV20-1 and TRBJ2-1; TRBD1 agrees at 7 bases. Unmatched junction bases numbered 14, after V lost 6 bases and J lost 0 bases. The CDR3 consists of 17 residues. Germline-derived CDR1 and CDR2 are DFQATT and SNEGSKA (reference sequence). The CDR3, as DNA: TGCAGTGCAAGACCTACACTCCGGGACAGCTCCTACAATGAGCAGTTCTTC. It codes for CSARPTLRDSSYNEQFF.

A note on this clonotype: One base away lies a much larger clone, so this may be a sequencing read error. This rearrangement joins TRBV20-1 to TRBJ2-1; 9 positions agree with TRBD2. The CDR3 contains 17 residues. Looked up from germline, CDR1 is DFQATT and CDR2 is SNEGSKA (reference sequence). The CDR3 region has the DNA TGCTGTGCTAGAGAAAGAGGCGGGGGGGCCACCTACAATGAGCAGTTCTTC. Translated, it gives CCARERGGGATYNEQFF.

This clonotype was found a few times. CDR3 in amino acids: CASSYSSPASGNTIYF. The CDR3 DNA reads TGTGCCAGCAGTTACTCGTCGCCGGCCTCTGGAAACACCATATATTTT. The rearrangement joins TRBV6-5 to TRBJ1-3, with unresolved D. CDR3 length equals 16 residues. Germline V lookup: CDR1 MNHEY, CDR2 SVGAGI. V was pared by 0 bases and J by 0 bases, with 9 bases between.

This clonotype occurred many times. CDR3 nucleotides: TGTGCCAGCAGCCTAATCCAAAATGAGCAGTTCTTC. Translation: CASSLIQNEQFF. The gene calls are TRBV7-9 and TRBJ2-1; D is unresolved. The V gene's germline CDR1 is SEHNR and CDR2 FQNEAQ (reference sequence). This CDR3 is built from 12 residues. Trimming took off 5 bases at V and 7 bases at J, with 9 bases between the two ends.

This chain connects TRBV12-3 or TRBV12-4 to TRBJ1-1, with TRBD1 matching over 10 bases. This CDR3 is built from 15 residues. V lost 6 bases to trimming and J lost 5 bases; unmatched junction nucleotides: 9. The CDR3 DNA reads TGTGCCAGCAGCCGGGACAGGGGAGGAGGGACTGAAGCTTTCTTT. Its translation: CASSRDRGGGTEAFF.

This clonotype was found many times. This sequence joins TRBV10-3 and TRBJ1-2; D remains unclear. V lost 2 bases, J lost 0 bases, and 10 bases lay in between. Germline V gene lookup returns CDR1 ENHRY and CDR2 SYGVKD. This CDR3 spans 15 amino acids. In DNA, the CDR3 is TGTGCCATCAGTGAGGAGCTAAAACCTAACTATGGCTACACCTTC. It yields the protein CAISEELKPNYGYTF.